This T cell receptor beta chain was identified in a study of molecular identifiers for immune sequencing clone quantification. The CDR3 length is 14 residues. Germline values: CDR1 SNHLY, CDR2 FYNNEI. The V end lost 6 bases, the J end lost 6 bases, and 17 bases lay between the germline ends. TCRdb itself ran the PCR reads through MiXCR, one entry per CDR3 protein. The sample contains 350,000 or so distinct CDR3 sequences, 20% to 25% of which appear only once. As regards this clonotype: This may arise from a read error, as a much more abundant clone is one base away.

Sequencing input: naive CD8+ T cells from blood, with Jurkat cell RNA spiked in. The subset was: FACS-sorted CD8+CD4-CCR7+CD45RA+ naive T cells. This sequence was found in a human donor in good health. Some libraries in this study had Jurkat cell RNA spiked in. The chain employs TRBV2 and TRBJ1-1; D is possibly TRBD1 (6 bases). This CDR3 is CASRSGVGGAEAFF. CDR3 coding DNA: TGTGCCAGCAGGTCAGGGGTAGGAGGCGCTGAAGCTTTCTTT.